The rows below give T cell receptor beta chains drawn from one sample of a study of a mutant IDH1 vaccine in newly diagnosed glioma. Clones were read by immunoSEQ multiplex PCR, and TCRdb kept only the in-frame ones, dropping some. The sample yields about 59,000 clones, 80% to 95% seen once. The sample was PBMCs, taken from a glioma patient treated with radiotherapy, temozolomide or both. All receptors come from a man aged 50 to 60 with glioma. CDR3s include the opening cysteine and the closing phenylalanine or tryptophan. The D gene is left open where the match is weak. The size entry is marked missing in some rows and otherwise reads once, few, many or a size class.

>TRBV11-3|TRBJ2-1|NA|NA
CASSNSRGDYNEQFF
TGTGCCAGCAGCAATAGTAGGGGGGACTACAATGAGCAGTTCTTC
>TRBV7-2|TRBJ1-1|NA|medium-sized
CASSFSRGREAFF
TGTGCCAGCAGCTTCAGCAGGGGCAGAGAAGCTTTCTTT
>TRBV9|TRBJ2-5|NA|NA
CASSVSPSEETQYF
TGTGCCAGCAGCGTAAGCCCCAGCGAGGAGACCCAGTACTTC
>TRBV19|TRBJ1-5|NA|NA
CASSIVLTISSNQPQHF
TGTGCCAGTAGTATCGTCCTTACGATCTCAAGCAATCAGCCCCAGCATTTT
>TRBV11-2|TRBJ2-7|NA|NA
CASSWAAAGEQYF
TGTGCCAGCAGCTGGGCAGCAGCGGGCGAGCAGTACTTC
>TRBV30|TRBJ1-1|NA|few
CAWSSGVDTEAFF
TGTGCCTGGAGTAGCGGAGTCGACACTGAAGCTTTCTTT
>TRBV19|TRBJ1-2|TRBD1|NA
CASSTGGAYYGYTF
TGTGCCAGTAGTACAGGGGGCGCTTACTATGGCTACACCTTC
>TRBV7-2|TRBJ2-7|NA|NA
CASSLGQPTGEQYF
TGTGCCAGCAGCTTAGGACAGCCCACGGGCGAGCAGTACTTC
>TRBV7-8|TRBJ2-7|NA|NA
CASSSLTVPPYEQYF
TGTGCCAGCAGCTCCCTGACAGTACCTCCCTACGAGCAGTACTTC
>TRBV7-2|TRBJ2-3|NA|NA
CASSYLAPRTDTQYF
TGTGCCAGCAGCTATCTAGCGCCGAGAACAGATACGCAGTATTTT
>TRBV10-3|TRBJ2-7|NA|NA
CAITQGGRGYEQYF
TGTGCCATCACTCAGGGGGGAAGGGGGTACGAGCAGTACTTC
>TRBV7-6|TRBJ1-2|NA|few
CASSLGPTGNYGYTF
TGTGCCAGCAGCTTGGGCCCCACAGGGAACTATGGCTACACCTTC
>TRBV11-3|TRBJ2-1|TRBD1|NA
CASSPDRGRDEQFF
TGTGCCAGCAGCCCCGACAGGGGTAGGGATGAGCAGTTCTTC
>TRBV7-6|TRBJ1-1|TRBD1|NA
CASSLVGTAITEAFF
TGTGCCAGCAGCTTAGTAGGGACAGCTATCACTGAAGCTTTCTTT
>TRBV2|TRBJ2-3|TRBD2|NA
CASSRNGLAEADTQYF
TGTGCCAGCAGCCGCAACGGACTAGCGGAAGCAGATACGCAGTATTTT
>TRBV9|TRBJ2-3|TRBD2|NA
CASSVFGGSSGDTQYF
TGTGCCAGCAGCGTATTCGGCGGGAGTAGTGGAGATACGCAGTATTTT
>TRBV4-2|TRBJ1-4|NA|NA
CASSQPLTGNNEKLFF
TGTGCCAGCAGCCAACCACTTACAGGGAATAATGAAAAACTGTTTTTT
>TRBV5-1|TRBJ2-1|TRBD2|NA
CASSLGGTSGSQNEQFF
TGCGCCAGCAGCTTGGGCGGGACTAGCGGGAGTCAAAATGAGCAGTTCTTC
>TRBV27|TRBJ2-1|NA|NA
CASSAIDEQFF
TGTGCCAGCAGTGCAATCGATGAGCAGTTCTTC
>TRBV15|TRBJ2-1|NA|NA
CATSRDPGRGNEQFF
TGTGCCACCAGCAGAGATCCAGGCAGGGGCAATGAGCAGTTCTTC
>TRBV19|TRBJ2-2|NA|NA
CASTPRLSNTGELFF
TGTGCCAGTACCCCGCGGCTATCTAACACCGGGGAGCTGTTTTTT
>TRBV4-1|TRBJ2-7|TRBD1|NA
CASSLGQGAFEQYF
TGCGCCAGCAGCCTCGGACAGGGGGCTTTTGAGCAGTACTTC
>TRBV4-1|TRBJ2-1|NA|NA
CASSSAGWEQFF
TGCGCCAGCAGCTCCGCAGGTTGGGAGCAGTTCTTC
>TRBV5-8|TRBJ1-6|NA|NA
CASSLARANSPLHF
TGTGCCAGCAGCTTAGCCCGGGCGAATTCACCCCTCCACTTT
>TRBV7-2|TRBJ1-2|TRBD1|NA
CASSPLAGGGNYGYTF
TGTGCCAGCAGCCCCTTGGCAGGGGGGGGTAACTATGGCTACACCTTC
>TRBV5-1|TRBJ2-1|TRBD2|NA
CASSLAGSGEQFF
TGCGCCAGCAGCTTAGCGGGATCTGGGGAGCAGTTCTTC
>TRBV4-1|TRBJ1-5|NA|NA
CASSHRPRNQPQHF
TGCGCCAGCAGCCATCGACCCCGCAATCAGCCCCAGCATTTT
>TRBV9|TRBJ1-5|NA|few
CASSVGTGSNQPQHF
TGTGCCAGCAGCGTAGGTACAGGTAGCAATCAGCCCCAGCATTTT
>TRBV5-8|TRBJ1-1|NA|once
CASSLGIGSTEAFF
TGTGCCAGCAGCTTGGGTATTGGGAGCACTGAAGCTTTCTTT
>TRBV5-5|TRBJ2-7|TRBD1|NA
CASRQTGGTTYEQYF
TGTGCCAGCAGACAAACAGGGGGCACTACCTACGAGCAGTACTTC
>TRBV28|TRBJ1-5|NA|NA
CALGPQHF
TGTGCCCTAGGGCCCCAGCATTTT
>TRBV6-6|TRBJ1-2|NA|NA
CASSPDGGAEGYTF
TGTGCCAGCAGTCCCGACGGGGGCGCGGAAGGCTACACCTTC
>TRBV23-1|TRBJ1-5|TRBD1|NA
CASSQLLPDRRGLNQPQHF
TGCGCCAGCAGTCAGTTACTGCCGGACAGGAGGGGCCTCAATCAGCCCCAGCATTTT
>TRBV5-6|TRBJ1-5|NA|once
CASSFGAENQPQHF
TGTGCCAGCAGCTTCGGGGCAGAGAATCAGCCCCAGCATTTT
>TRBV21-1|TRBJ2-2|NA|NA
CASSKEPPGGELFF
TGTGCCAGCAGCAAAGAACCGCCAGGCGGGGAGCTGTTTTTT
>TRBV9|TRBJ1-3|NA|few
CASSPDSPSSGNTIYF
TGTGCCAGCAGCCCAGACAGTCCTAGCTCTGGAAACACCATATATTTT
>TRBV7-9|TRBJ2-2|NA|NA
CASSLVQGMPGELFF
TGTGCCAGCAGCTTAGTCCAGGGGATGCCCGGGGAGCTGTTTTTT
>TRBV19|TRBJ2-7|NA|once
CASSIFSGVTYEQYF
TGTGCCAGTAGTATCTTTTCAGGAGTGACTTACGAGCAGTACTTC
>TRBV6-5|TRBJ2-5|NA|NA
CASSHRAHQETQYF
TGTGCCAGCAGTCACAGGGCCCACCAAGAGACCCAGTACTTC
>TRBV6-5|TRBJ1-4|TRBD1|once
CASSYAGQGNEKLFF
TGTGCCAGCAGTTACGCGGGACAGGGAAATGAAAAACTGTTTTTT
>TRBV15|TRBJ2-1|TRBD2|NA
CATSNYGTSKSNEQFF
TGTGCCACCAGCAACTACGGGACTAGCAAGTCGAATGAGCAGTTCTTC
>TRBV4-1|TRBJ2-6|TRBD1|NA
CASSQDLQGAANVLTF
TGCGCCAGCAGCCAAGACCTCCAGGGGGCGGCCAACGTCCTGACTTTC
>TRBV9|TRBJ2-1|NA|NA
CASSVSQGSYNEQFF
TGTGCCAGCAGCGTATCACAGGGCTCCTACAATGAGCAGTTCTTC
>TRBV6-1|TRBJ1-2|NA|NA
CASSEARHYGYTF
TGTGCCAGCAGTGAAGCAAGGCACTATGGCTACACCTTC
>TRBV7-9|TRBJ2-3|NA|NA
CASSRRGRERTDTQYF
TGTGCCAGCAGCCGTCGTGGGCGGGAACGCACAGATACGCAGTATTTT
>TRBV27|TRBJ1-1|NA|once
CASIKIGGTEAFF
TGTGCCAGCATCAAAATAGGGGGAACTGAAGCTTTCTTT
>TRBV5-1|TRBJ2-6|NA|NA
CASSTGSGPSGANVLTF
TGCGCCAGCAGCACGGGAAGCGGACCCTCTGGGGCCAACGTCCTGACTTTC
>TRBV5-1|TRBJ1-1|TRBD1|NA
CASSLGGTGKNTEAFF
TGCGCCAGCAGCTTGGGTGGGACAGGTAAGAACACTGAAGCTTTCTTT
>TRBV6-6|TRBJ2-7|NA|NA
CASRDRRNSYEQYF
TGTGCCAGCAGGGACCGGAGAAACTCCTACGAGCAGTACTTC
>TRBV4-1|TRBJ2-7|NA|NA
CASSPTGGGSSYEQYF
TGCGCCAGCAGCCCGACTGGAGGGGGCTCCTCCTACGAGCAGTACTTC
>TRBV30|TRBJ1-2|TRBD1|NA
CAWSPGQGGYGYTF
TGTGCCTGGAGTCCCGGCCAGGGGGGCTATGGCTACACCTTC
>TRBV28|TRBJ1-2|TRBD1|NA
CASIPQGARDYGYTF
TGTGCCAGCATTCCACAGGGGGCGCGTGACTATGGCTACACCTTC
>TRBV27|TRBJ2-7|NA|NA
CASNPSPVYRVGEQYF
TGTGCCAGCAACCCAAGCCCCGTGTACAGGGTAGGCGAGCAGTACTTC
>TRBV11-2|TRBJ1-4|NA|once
CASSLSTNEKLFF
TGTGCCAGCAGCCTCTCAACTAATGAAAAACTGTTTTTT
>TRBV6-1|TRBJ1-1|NA|NA
CASSEGWTRTEAFF
TGTGCCAGCAGTGAAGGGTGGACCCGGACTGAAGCTTTCTTT
>TRBV18|TRBJ2-2|NA|NA
CASSPGRQNTGELFF
TGTGCCAGCTCACCAGGCCGGCAGAACACCGGGGAGCTGTTTTTT
>TRBV6-5|TRBJ1-1|TRBD1|few
CASSSRQGTEAFF
TGTGCCAGCAGTTCACGACAGGGGACTGAAGCTTTCTTT
>TRBV28|TRBJ2-7|NA|once
CASSPTGMGGYEQYF
TGTGCCAGCAGCCCAACAGGGATGGGGGGCTACGAGCAGTACTTC
>TRBV5-1|TRBJ1-1|TRBD1|NA
CASSWTVTGANTEAFF
TGCGCCAGCAGCTGGACCGTGACAGGGGCGAACACTGAAGCTTTCTTT
>TRBV29-1|TRBJ2-3|TRBD2|NA
CSVVAGGRDTQYF
TGCAGCGTTGTAGCGGGGGGGCGTGATACGCAGTATTTT